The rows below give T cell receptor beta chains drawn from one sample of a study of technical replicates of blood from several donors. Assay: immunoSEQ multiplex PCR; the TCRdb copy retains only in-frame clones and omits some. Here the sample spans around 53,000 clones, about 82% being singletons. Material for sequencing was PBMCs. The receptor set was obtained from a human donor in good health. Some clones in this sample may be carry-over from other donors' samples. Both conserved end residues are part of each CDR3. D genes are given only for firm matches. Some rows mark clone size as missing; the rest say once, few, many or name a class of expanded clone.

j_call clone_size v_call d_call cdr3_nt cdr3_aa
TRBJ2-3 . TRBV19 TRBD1 TGTGCCAGTAGTCCCCGGGACAGGGAATATACGCAGTATTTT CASSPRDREYTQYF
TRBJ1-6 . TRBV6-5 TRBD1 TGTGCCAGCGGGGGGACAGGGGTTTCACCCCTCCACTTT CASGGTGVSPLHF
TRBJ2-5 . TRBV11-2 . TGTGCCAGCAGCTTAGGGGCAGAGACCCAGTACTTC CASSLGAETQYF
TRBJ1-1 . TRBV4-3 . TGCGCCAGCAGCTCGCGGGGGGCAAAAGGGAACACTGAAGCTTTCTTT CASSSRGAKGNTEAFF
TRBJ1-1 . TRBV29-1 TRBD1 TGCAGCGTGAAGACAGGGGTGAACACTGAAGCTTTCTTT CSVKTGVNTEAFF
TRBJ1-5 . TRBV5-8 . TGTGCCAGCAGCTTGGGCGCGGATCAGCCCCAGCATTTT CASSLGADQPQHF
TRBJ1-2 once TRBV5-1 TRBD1 TGCGCCAGCAGCTTCTCCGGGACAGAGTCCCACTATGGCTACACCTTC CASSFSGTESHYGYTF
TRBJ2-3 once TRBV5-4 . TGTGCCAGCAGGCTGGACAGTGATGGTACGCAGTATTTT CASRLDSDGTQYF
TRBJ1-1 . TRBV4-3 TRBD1 TGCGCCAGCAGCCATGGGACAGGTCAGAGTAGTAGGGCTTTCTTT CASSHGTGQSSRAFF
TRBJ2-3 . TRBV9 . TGTGCCAGCAGTTGGACTTGGGCCACCACAGATACGCAGTATTTT CASSWTWATTDTQYF
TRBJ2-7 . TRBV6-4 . TGTGCCAGCACCGAGGTAGCGGACTACGAGCAGTACTTC CASTEVADYEQYF
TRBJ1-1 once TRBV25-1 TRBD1 TGTGCCAGCAGTGAATCCCCGGGACAGCCGAACACTGAAGCTTTCTTT CASSESPGQPNTEAFF
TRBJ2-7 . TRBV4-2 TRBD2 TGTGCCAGCAGCCCCACGAGCGGGGGGGCCGACGAGCAGTACTTC CASSPTSGGADEQYF
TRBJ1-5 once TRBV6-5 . TGTGCCAGCAGTTACTCGTTTTCCCCGGGGGATCAGCCCCAGCATTTT CASSYSFSPGDQPQHF
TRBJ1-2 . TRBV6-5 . TGTGCCAGCAGTTACAGGGGTTTGTTGGACTATGGCTACACCTTC CASSYRGLLDYGYTF
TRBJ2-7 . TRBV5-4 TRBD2 TGTGCCAGCAGCCGTACACTCCTAGGGCTAGCGGGAGTAGGAGACGAGCAGTACTTC CASSRTLLGLAGVGDEQYF
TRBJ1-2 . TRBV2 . TGTGCCAGCAGGGAAACAGTGTCTGGTGGCTACACCTTC CASRETVSGGYTF
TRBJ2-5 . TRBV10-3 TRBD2 TGTGCCATCGATCCGGGAGGGGGAGAGACCCAGTACTTC CAIDPGGGETQYF
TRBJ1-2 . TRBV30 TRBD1 TGTGCCTGGAGTTTGGGACAGGCATACTATGGCTACACCTTC CAWSLGQAYYGYTF
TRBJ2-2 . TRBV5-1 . TGCGCCAGCAGCTTATGGGCCGCGAGTGTGGGGGAGCTGTTTTTT CASSLWAASVGELFF
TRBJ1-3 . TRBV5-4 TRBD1 TGTGCCAGCAGCTTGTGGGGACAGGGGGCTGGTGGAAACACCATATATTTT CASSLWGQGAGGNTIYF
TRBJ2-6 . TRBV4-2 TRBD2 TGTGCCAGCAGAGCCGGGACTAGCGCCTCTGGGGCCAACGTCCTGACTTTC CASRAGTSASGANVLTF
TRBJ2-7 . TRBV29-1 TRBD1 TGCAGCGTTGACAGGGCAGGGGGCGCCGAGCAGTACTTC CSVDRAGGAEQYF
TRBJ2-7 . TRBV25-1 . TGTGCCAGCAGTGATCTAGTCTCCTACGAGCAGTACTTC CASSDLVSYEQYF
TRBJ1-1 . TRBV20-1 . TGCAGTGGTCAACAGGGCACAGCTTTCTTT CSGQQGTAFF
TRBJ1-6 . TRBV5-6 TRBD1 TGTGCCAGCAGCTTGGAGGGACAGGGGTGGAATTCACCCCTCCACTTT CASSLEGQGWNSPLHF
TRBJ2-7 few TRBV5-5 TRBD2 TGTGCCAGCAGCTTGACGGGCGGGAGATACGAGCAGTACTTC CASSLTGGRYEQYF
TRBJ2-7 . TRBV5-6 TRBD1 TGTGCCAGCAGCCCGGCCGGGAGACAGGGGGCCTACGAGCAGTACTTC CASSPAGRQGAYEQYF
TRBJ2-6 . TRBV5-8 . TGTGCCAGCAGGCACTACTCTGGGGCCAACGTCCTGACTTTC CASRHYSGANVLTF
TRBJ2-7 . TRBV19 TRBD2 TGTGCCAGTAGTATGATGGCGGGAGAACACGACGAGCAGTACTTC CASSMMAGEHDEQYF
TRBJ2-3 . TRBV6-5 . TGTGCCAGCAGCATGTCCTGGGGCCGCACAGATACGCAGTATTTT CASSMSWGRTDTQYF
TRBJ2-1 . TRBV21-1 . TGTGCCAGCAGCAAACCTTTCGCGACGGGGGGCCTGGATGAGCAGTTCTTC CASSKPFATGGLDEQFF
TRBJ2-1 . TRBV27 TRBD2 TGTGCCAGCAGGATAGCGGGGGGGCCTTACAATGAGCAGTTCTTC CASRIAGGPYNEQFF
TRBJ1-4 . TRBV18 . TGTGCCAGCTCACTGTGGAGCAAGTCAACTAATGAAAAACTGTTTTTT CASSLWSKSTNEKLFF
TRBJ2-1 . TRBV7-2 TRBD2 TGTGCCAGCAGGCCGACTAGCGGGAGCTACAATGAGCAGTTCTTC CASRPTSGSYNEQFF
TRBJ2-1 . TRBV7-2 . TGTGCCAGCAGCTTAGGCAGGGGCAGGCAGGACAATGAGCAGTTCTTC CASSLGRGRQDNEQFF
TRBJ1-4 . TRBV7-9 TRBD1 TGTGCCAGCAGCTTAGACAGGGGGCTTGAAAAACTGTTTTTT CASSLDRGLEKLFF
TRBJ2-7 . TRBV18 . TGTGCCAGCTCCCCCGCTCTTAGCGGCTACGAGCAGTACTTC CASSPALSGYEQYF
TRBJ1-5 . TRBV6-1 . TGTGCCAGCAGTGGGCAGGGGCATCAGCCCCAGCATTTT CASSGQGHQPQHF
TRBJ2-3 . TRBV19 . TGTGCCAGTAGTATCGGGGTCGGGGCAGATACGCAGTATTTT CASSIGVGADTQYF
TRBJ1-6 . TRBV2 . TGTGCCAGCAGCGTCCGGGGGAATCGGGATAATTCACCCCTCCACTTT CASSVRGNRDNSPLHF
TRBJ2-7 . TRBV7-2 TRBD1 TGTGCCAGCAGCTTAGAACACCGGACAGGGGAGCAGTACTTC CASSLEHRTGEQYF